A single T cell receptor (beta chain) is shown here with its context. Its matching antigen is unknown. The data were taken from a study of blood T cells in healthy people across ages. Study results and caveats: It was held that diversity estimates obtained from one million T cells represented underestimates. Per million T cells, the diversity of TCR beta decreased roughly linearly as age advanced. Long-lived donors exceeded aged donors in naive CD4+ cells and diversity.

A second about 6 to 12 cycle PCR used barcoded and J-beta primers. TCRdb called the 5' RACE reads again in MiXCR, with one record for every CDR3 protein. The sample has 1.5 million to 2 million distinct CDR3 sequences; approximately 28% are singletons. V was pared by 0 bases and J by 0 bases, with 11 bases between. The germline V gene has CDR1 SGDLS and CDR2 YYNGEE. CDR3 length: 16 amino acids. This sequence originates from a woman in her 30s in good health. This chain uses TRBV9 with TRBJ2-3, with D uncertain. Sequenced material: blood. The DNA of the CDR3 is TGTGCCAGCAGCGTAGCTGCGGCGGCTAGCACAGATACGCAGTATTTT. Translation: CASSVAAAASTDTQYF.